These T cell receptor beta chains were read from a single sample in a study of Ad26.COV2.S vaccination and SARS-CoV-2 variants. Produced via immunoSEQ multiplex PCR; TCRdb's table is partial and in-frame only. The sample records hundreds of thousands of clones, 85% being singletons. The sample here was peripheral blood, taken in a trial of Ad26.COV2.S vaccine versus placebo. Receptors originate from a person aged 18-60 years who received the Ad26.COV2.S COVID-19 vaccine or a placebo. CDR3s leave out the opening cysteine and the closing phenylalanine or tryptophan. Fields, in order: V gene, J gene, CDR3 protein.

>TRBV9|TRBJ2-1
ASSAGTPGEQF
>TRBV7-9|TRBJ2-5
ASSLEGGRNRETQY
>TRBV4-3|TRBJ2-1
ASSQFPGTSGNNEQF
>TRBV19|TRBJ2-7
ASSSTGSSYEQY
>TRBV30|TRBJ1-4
AWSVQGGEKLF
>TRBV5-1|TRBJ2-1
ASSQGLGPYNEQF
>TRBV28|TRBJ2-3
ASRTPGLVWDTQY
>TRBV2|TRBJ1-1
ASSTGSNAMNTEAF
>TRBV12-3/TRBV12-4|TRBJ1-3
ASQENSGNTIY
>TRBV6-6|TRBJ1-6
ASSPTLGPSHGSPLH
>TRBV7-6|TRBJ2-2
ASSLAVGTGELF
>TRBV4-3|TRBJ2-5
ASSQDDWGAGNSVETQY
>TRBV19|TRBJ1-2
ASSIDLSVNYGYT
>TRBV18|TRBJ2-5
ASSPTTGLETQY
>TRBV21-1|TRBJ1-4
ASSPDRINEKLF
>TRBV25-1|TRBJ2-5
ASSEGRTTQETQY
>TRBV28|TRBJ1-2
ASSRTVMYGYT